The clone carrying this TCR beta chain has at least ten counts. What it recognizes is unknown. Template material for amplifying TCR beta CDR3 regions consisted of RNA transcripts. First-round RT-PCR with HTBI primers amplified the TCR CDR3 region. TCRdb fed the multiplex PCR reads into MiXCR, producing one record per CDR3 protein. The top ten hold roughly a sixth of the sample, which has about 37,000 distinct CDR3 sequences, 52% seen once. This entry belongs to a study of T cells in Graves' hyperthyroidism and ophthalmopathy. Turning to the study itself: Peripheral blood samples were taken at initial diagnosis, prior to any treatment.

The CDR3 loop spans 18 amino acids. V lost 1 base to trimming and J lost 4 bases; unmatched junction nucleotides: 14. CDR1 is DFQATT, CDR2 SNEGSKA, per germline (reference sequence). Study results and limitations: Ophthalmopathy and stable hyperthyroidism were separated by a 13 V-J model.

The chain carries TRBV20-1 and TRBJ2-1; 9 positions agree with TRBD1. Sequenced sample: blood. The clonotype comes from a man aged 35 to 55 with Graves' ophthalmopathy. CDR3 region: CSARASGTGRLGYNEQFF. In nucleotides, the CDR3 is TGCAGTGCTAGAGCCTCCGGGACAGGGCGCCTAGGATACAATGAGCAGTTCTTC.